This passage covers 28 T cell receptor beta chains from one sample sequenced in a study of CD8+ T cells in alopecia areata. Treatment defined: oral pan-JAK inhibitor, 5-10 mg twice daily. Isolated RNA was reverse transcribed into cDNA used as the sequencing template. Sequenced by immunoSEQ multiplex PCR; TCRdb stores in-frame clones only, minus some. The table has about 120,000 clones, 50% to 75% seen once. The starting material was CD8+ T cells sorted from blood, obtained at week 4, from a patient treated with tofacitinib. The origin of the receptors is a human donor with alopecia areata.

The genes are TRBV29-1 and TRBJ2-2; a weak D match, TRBD2 (5 bases). Trimming removed 1 base at V and 2 bases at J, with 8 bases between. From germline, CDR1 is SQVTM and CDR2 ANQGSEA. The CDR3 contains 14 residues. CDR3 protein: CSVEGEGNTGELFF. CDR3 DNA sequence: TGCAGCGTTGAAGGAGAGGGAAACACCGGGGAGCTGTTTTTT.

This clone has more than one count but fewer than ten. The V and J genes are TRBV29-1 and TRBJ2-7; D gene ambiguous. There are 13 residues in the CDR3. Trimming took 0 bases from V and 0 from J, leaving 6 bases between them. Germline values: CDR1 SQVTM, CDR2 ANQGSEA. The CDR3 sequence: CSVEEHTSYEQYF. CDR3 DNA: TGCAGCGTTGAAGAACACACCTCCTACGAGCAGTACTTC.

Comments on this clone: Within the sample, other DNA sequences also encode this same CDR3. This chain connects TRBV29-1 to TRBJ2-7, with 9 nucleotides matching TRBD1. Looked up from germline, CDR1 is SQVTM and CDR2 is ANQGSEA. This CDR3 comprises 12 residues. The V segment lost 7 bases and the J segment 2 bases; nucleotides outside the gene matches: 3. The CDR3 loop reads CSARQGAYEQYF. Written as DNA, the CDR3 is TGCAGCGCGCGACAGGGGGCCTACGAGCAGTACTTC.

This clone was recorded a few times. The V call is TRBV6-5, the J call TRBJ1-6, with TRBD1 as a possible D gene (5 bases). Trimming removed 2 bases from V and 7 bases from J, with 12 bases in between. Germline V gene sequence: CDR1 MNHEY, CDR2 SVGAGI. The CDR3 has 15 amino acids. CDR3 nucleotide sequence: TGTGCCAGCAGTTACGGGACCGGGGGGAATTCACCCCTCCACTTT. Amino acids: CASSYGTGGNSPLHF.

This clone showed up just a few times. The chain couples TRBV6-4 to TRBJ2-1; no clear D gene. V shed 3 bases and J shed 8 bases, with 14 bases lying between them. Germline V CDR1 and CDR2: MRHNA, SNTAGT. The CDR3 sequence is 14 residues long. CDR3 bases: TGTGCCAGCAGTGAGGACGCAGGCGAAGATGAGCAGTTCTTC. Encoded protein: CASSEDAGEDEQFF.

The CDR3: CASSVPGLPIFIGELFF. In DNA, the CDR3 is TGTGCCAGCAGCGTACCGGGACTACCCATTTTCATCGGGGAGCTGTTTTTT. The chain is built from TRBV11-2 and TRBJ2-2; 7 bases line up with TRBD2. The CDR3 is made up of 17 amino acids. With 5 bases clipped from V and 7 bases from J, the junction kept 16 bases outside the gene matches. Germline CDR1 reads SGHAT; CDR2 reads FQNNGV.

This clone has a single count. This chain connects TRBV30 to TRBJ1-6; 8 bases fit TRBD1. The CDR3 runs to 12 residues. Germline values: CDR1 GTSNPN, CDR2 SVGIG (reference sequence). V gave up 5 bases and J gave up 13 bases; unmatched junction bases: 7. The CDR3 loop reads CAWEGDRPPLHF. In DNA, the CDR3 is TGTGCCTGGGAGGGGGACAGGCCGCCCCTCCACTTT.

This clone has more than one count but fewer than ten. The J gene is TRBJ1-1, the V gene TRBV2; D is undetermined. CDR1 and CDR2 (germline): SNHLY, FYNNEI. V lost 1 base to trimming and J lost 0 bases, with 6 bases between them. This CDR3 has 14 amino acids. Written as DNA, the CDR3 is TGTGCCAGCAGTGAAGGACTGTTGAACACTGAAGCTTTCTTT. Amino acid sequence: CASSEGLLNTEAFF.

This sequence joins TRBV7-9 and TRBJ2-3; 13 nucleotides line up with TRBD2. Trimming removed 2 bases from V and 4 bases from J; junction bases left unmatched: 0. This CDR3 comprises 15 residues. Germline V gene lookup returns CDR1 SEHNR and CDR2 FQNEAQ (reference sequence). CDR3 nucleotides: TGTGCCAGCAGCTTAACTAGCGGGGGGGCAGATACGCAGTATTTT. This translates into CASSLTSGGADTQYF.

CDR3 amino acids: CASSLAGSSYNEQFF. The CDR3 DNA sequence: TGCGCCAGCAGCTTAGCGGGCAGCTCCTACAATGAGCAGTTCTTC. The chain combines TRBV5-1 with TRBJ2-1; D may be TRBD2 (6 bases). The CDR3 covers 15 residues. In germline, CDR1 is SGHRS, CDR2 YFSETQ. V was shortened by 2 bases and J by 0 bases, with 9 bases between the two germline ends.

The rearrangement uses TRBV30 and TRBJ2-3; TRBD1 matches at 8 bases. Looked up from germline, CDR1 is GTSNPN and CDR2 is SVGIG (reference sequence). The length of the CDR3 is 14 residues. J was trimmed by 3 bases and V by 4 bases; bases with no gene match: 6. As DNA, the CDR3 is TGTGCCTGGAATCACAGGGGGAATACAGATACGCAGTATTTT. It specifies CAWNHRGNTDTQYF.

The chain has TRBV29-1 and TRBJ2-1; 11 nucleotides agree with TRBD2. Per germline, CDR1 SQVTM and CDR2 ANQGSEA. The CDR3 sequence is 14 residues long. V lost 4 bases and J lost 10; bases outside the gene matches: 9. The CDR3 protein is CSVVGSGGAGEQFF. In nucleotides, the CDR3 is TGCAGCGTTGTTGGTAGCGGGGGGGCCGGAGAGCAGTTCTTC.

The rearrangement joins TRBV25-1 to TRBJ2-3; 7 bases are a match to TRBD2. V was clipped by 1 base and J by 1 base; unmatched bases: 8. Germline loops: CDR1 MGHDK, CDR2 SYGVNS. CDR3 length equals 17 residues. In DNA, the CDR3 is TGTGCCAGCAGTGAATTGACTGCGGCGGGGGGCACAGATACGCAGTATTTT. It translates to CASSELTAAGGTDTQYF.

The chain employs TRBV4-1 and TRBJ2-7; 7 positions agree with TRBD1. The CDR3 totals 15 residues. Germline V CDR1 and CDR2: MGHRA, YSYEKL. The V gene end was trimmed by 0 bases and the J gene end by 1 base; junction bases not matched to a gene: 3. CDR3 bases: TGCGCCAGCAGCCAAGATCCGGGACAGTCCTACGAGCAGTACTTC. This translates into CASSQDPGQSYEQYF.

The V call is TRBV7-2, the J call TRBJ2-5; 8 bases fit TRBD2. In germline, CDR1 is SGHTA, CDR2 FQGNSA. This CDR3 spans 17 amino acids. V gave up 5 bases and J gave up 4 bases; unmatched junction bases: 15. CDR3 sequence: CASSHPPTQRGRETQYF. The CDR3 DNA reads TGTGCCAGCAGCCATCCCCCGACACAGCGGGGGAGAGAGACCCAGTACTTC.

The chain couples TRBV29-1 to TRBJ2-1, with TRBD2 identical over 12 bases. The V gene end was trimmed by 6 bases and the J gene end by 9 bases; junction bases not matched to a gene: 6. Germline CDR1 and CDR2: SQVTM and ANQGSEA. The CDR3 contains 13 residues. The CDR3 DNA is TGCAGCGTCCCTAGCGGGGGGGCGTTTGAGCAGTTCTTC. Its protein product is CSVPSGGAFEQFF.

This chain uses TRBV7-6 with TRBJ2-7, with 8 bases lining up with TRBD1. CDR1 is SGHVS and CDR2 is FNYEAQ in the germline V gene. This CDR3 region has 15 residues. V shed 1 base and J 4 bases; nucleotides not matched to a gene: 6. This CDR3 reads CASSLVQGASYEQYF. DNA of the CDR3: TGTGCCAGCAGCTTAGTCCAGGGGGCCTCTTACGAGCAGTACTTC.

This clone is a singleton in its sample. The rearrangement uses TRBV7-9 and TRBJ2-7, with 7 bases fitting TRBD2. After removal of 5 bases from V and 0 bases from J, the junction contained 10 bases not matched to a gene. The CDR3 runs 16 residues. Germline CDR1 SEHNR, CDR2 FQNEAQ (reference sequence). The chain's CDR3 is CASSPVGGGNSYEQYF. The CDR3 DNA reads TGTGCCAGCAGCCCCGTCGGCGGGGGTAACTCCTACGAGCAGTACTTC.

A few counts support this clone. The rearrangement joins TRBV30 to TRBJ1-5, with D possibly matching TRBD1 (5 bases). V lost 1 base to trimming and J lost 6 bases, with 10 bases between them. In germline, CDR1 is GTSNPN, CDR2 SVGIG (reference sequence). The CDR3 is 13 residues long. The CDR3 reads CAWSEGAAQPQHF. In DNA, the CDR3 is TGTGCCTGGAGTGAAGGGGCGGCTCAGCCCCAGCATTTT.

This sequence joins TRBV30 and TRBJ2-1; D is tentatively TRBD1 or TRBD2 (6 bases each). Germline V gene lookup returns CDR1 GTSNPN and CDR2 SVGIG (reference sequence). The V and J ends lost 1 base and 9 bases respectively, with 10 bases between them. There are 12 residues in the CDR3. For the CDR3, the DNA is TGTGCCTGGAGTGCCAGGGGACTTGAGCAGTTCTTC. It translates to CAWSARGLEQFF.

Worth noting for this clone: Other DNA sequences in the same sample also yield this CDR3. J is TRBJ2-7 and V is TRBV30, with D possibly matching TRBD1 (7 bases). The germline gives CDR1 GTSNPN, CDR2 SVGIG (reference sequence). Trimming took 4 bases from V and 4 from J, leaving 8 bases between them. This CDR3 is 11 amino acids long. CDR3 coding DNA: TGTGCCTGGACAGGGGGGTACGAGCAGTACTTC. Its protein is CAWTGGYEQYF.

V gene TRBV15 combines with J gene TRBJ2-1; TRBD2 matches at 8 bases. This CDR3 spans 12 amino acids. The V gene end was trimmed by 5 bases and the J gene end by 8 bases; junction bases not matched to a gene: 2. Germline V gives CDR1 LNHNV, CDR2 YYDKDF (reference sequence). CDR3: CATSGLAHEQFF. The CDR3, as DNA: TGTGCCACCAGCGGACTAGCCCATGAGCAGTTCTTC. Variable domain in full (rest from reference TRBV15 and TRBJ2-1): DAMVIQNPRYQVTQFGKPVTLSCSQTLNHNVMYWYQQKSSQAPKLLFHYYDKDFNNEADTPDNFQSRRPNTSFCFLDIRSPGLGDTAMYLCATSGLAHEQFFGPGTRLTVL.

This clone was detected a few times. The V call is TRBV7-9, the J call TRBJ2-7, with D possibly matching TRBD1 (6 bases). Germline V gene data show CDR1 as SEHNR and CDR2 as FQNEAQ (reference sequence). V shed 1 base and J shed 2 bases, with 9 bases lying between them. CDR3 size: 14 residues. The CDR3 region is CASSLEDSTYEQYF. CDR3 in DNA: TGTGCCAGCAGCTTAGAGGACAGCACCTACGAGCAGTACTTC.

A word on this clone: Other DNA sequences in this specimen translate into the identical CDR3. The rearrangement uses TRBV30 and TRBJ2-7; D ambiguous. Trimming took off 0 bases at V and 2 bases at J, with 8 bases between the two ends. Germline V gene sequence: CDR1 GTSNPN, CDR2 SVGIG (reference sequence). The CDR3 consists of 13 residues. This CDR3 is CAWSVGGAYEQYF. The CDR3, as DNA: TGTGCCTGGAGTGTGGGCGGAGCCTACGAGCAGTACTTC.

Points on this clone: Other nucleotide sequences in the sample specify the same CDR3. The chain carries TRBV30 and TRBJ1-2; 7 bases agree with TRBD1. CDR1 is GTSNPN, CDR2 SVGIG, per germline (reference sequence). V was pared by 4 bases and J by 6 bases, with 2 bases of the junction left unmatched. The CDR3 consists of 11 residues. The CDR3 loop is CAWTTGDGYTF. As DNA, the CDR3 is TGTGCCTGGACTACAGGGGATGGCTACACCTTC.

This clone was observed a few times. The rearrangement links TRBV30 to TRBJ1-2, with no clear D. Germline V gene data show CDR1 as GTSNPN and CDR2 as SVGIG (reference sequence). This CDR3 has 12 amino acids. The ends were cut back, 1 base at V and 0 bases at J, with 3 bases in the middle. In nucleotides, the CDR3 is TGTGCCTGGAGTGGTGCTAACTATGGCTACACCTTC. The encoded protein is CAWSGANYGYTF.

The chain employs TRBV27 and TRBJ2-5; no clear D. The germline V gene has CDR1 MNHEY and CDR2 SMNVEV (reference sequence). This CDR3 has 11 residues. V lost 3 bases and J 1 base, leaving 0 bases between the germline ends. The CDR3, as DNA: TGTGCCAGCAGTTTCCAAGAGACCCAGTACTTC. Translated: CASSFQETQYF.

The chain employs TRBV7-8 and TRBJ2-1; D ambiguous. The V end was cut by 0 bases, the J end by 4 bases, with 7 bases between. Looked up from germline, CDR1 is SGHVS and CDR2 is FQNEAQ. The CDR3 totals 14 residues. CDR3 residues: CASSLAGSYNEQFF. CDR3 sequence (DNA): TGTGCCAGCAGCTTAGCGGGCAGTTACAATGAGCAGTTCTTC. Using reference TRBV7-8 and TRBJ2-1 for the parts outside the CDR3, the full variable domain is GAGVSQSPRYKVAKRGQDVALRCDPISGHVSLFWYQQALGQGPEFLTYFQNEAQLDKSGLPSDRFFAERPEGSVSTLKIQRTQQEDSAVYLCASSLAGSYNEQFFGPGTRLTVL.